These T cell receptor beta chains were read from a single sample in a study of glioma-infiltrating T cells. From the multiplex PCR reads, TCRdb called clonotypes with MiXCR, one entry per CDR3 protein. The sample has 100,000 to 150,000 distinct CDR3 sequences; about 23% are singletons. Sample: glioma tissue, nonneoplastic brain tissue, or PBMCs (not recorded which). All receptors derive from a human donor with low-grade glioma or glioblastoma, undergoing nonglioma brain surgery, or in good health (not recorded which). CDR3s include the opening cysteine and the closing phenylalanine or tryptophan. D genes are given only for firm matches. Not every row has a clone size; where given, it reads once, few, many or a size class.

V gene: TRBV25-1
clone size: many
D gene: .
J gene: TRBJ2-7
CDR3 DNA: TGTGCCAGCAGTGAGTCGGGGGACTTGTCCTCCTACGAGCAGTACTTC
CDR3 protein: CASSESGDLSSYEQYF

V gene: TRBV7-2
clone size: many
D gene: .
J gene: TRBJ2-2
CDR3 DNA: TGTGCCAGCAGCTTAGTCTTGGACTCACAGAACACCGGGGAGCTGTTTTTT
CDR3 protein: CASSLVLDSQNTGELFF

V gene: TRBV7-9
clone size: once
D gene: .
J gene: TRBJ2-7
CDR3 DNA: TGTGCCAGCAGCTTAGCGCCGAAGGGTTACTACGAGCAGTACTTC
CDR3 protein: CASSLAPKGYYEQYF

V gene: TRBV15
clone size: many
D gene: .
J gene: TRBJ1-2
CDR3 DNA: TGTGCCACCAGCAGAGATCGGGGGAGCTATGGCTACACCTTC
CDR3 protein: CATSRDRGSYGYTF

V gene: TRBV29-1
clone size: .
D gene: TRBD1
J gene: TRBJ1-4
CDR3 DNA: TGCAGCGTAGCAGGGGGGAGCACTAATGAAAAACTGTTTTTT
CDR3 protein: CSVAGGSTNEKLFF

V gene: TRBV28
clone size: many
D gene: .
J gene: TRBJ1-3
CDR3 DNA: TGTGCCAGCAGTTCCAAAAACACCATATATTTT
CDR3 protein: CASSSKNTIYF

V gene: TRBV5-6
clone size: .
D gene: .
J gene: TRBJ2-7
CDR3 DNA: TGTGCCAGCCGCTTTAGCAGTTCCTACGAGCAGTACTTC
CDR3 protein: CASRFSSSYEQYF

V gene: TRBV20-1
clone size: .
D gene: TRBD2
J gene: TRBJ2-5
CDR3 DNA: TGCAGTGCCCGAGCCGGGACTAGCGGGGCTCAAGGGGCCCAGTACTTC
CDR3 protein: CSARAGTSGAQGAQYF

V gene: TRBV20-1
clone size: many
D gene: TRBD1
J gene: TRBJ1-2
CDR3 DNA: TGCAGTTTCAAAGGGACAGCGGCTTATGGCTACACCTTC
CDR3 protein: CSFKGTAAYGYTF

V gene: TRBV7-9
clone size: .
D gene: TRBD2
J gene: TRBJ2-1
CDR3 DNA: TGTGCCAGCAGCAAAACCCTAGCGGGAGGGGACAATGAGCAGTTCTTC
CDR3 protein: CASSKTLAGGDNEQFF

V gene: TRBV5-4
clone size: .
D gene: TRBD2
J gene: TRBJ2-7
CDR3 DNA: TGTGCCAGCAGCTTCTTCGCTAGCGGGAGTCCAGAGCAGTACTTC
CDR3 protein: CASSFFASGSPEQYF

V gene: TRBV7-2
clone size: many
D gene: TRBD2
J gene: TRBJ2-7
CDR3 DNA: TGTGCCAGCAGCGGTTCCCTAGCGGGAGGCTACGAGCAGTACTTC
CDR3 protein: CASSGSLAGGYEQYF

V gene: TRBV4-3
clone size: many
D gene: .
J gene: TRBJ2-6
CDR3 DNA: TGCGCCAGCAGCCAGGCACTGCTTACTGGGGCCAACGTCCTGACTTTC
CDR3 protein: CASSQALLTGANVLTF

V gene: TRBV28
clone size: many
D gene: TRBD1
J gene: TRBJ1-4
CDR3 DNA: TGTGCCAGCAGTTCTCAGACAGGGGCCCGAGAAAAACTGTTTTTT
CDR3 protein: CASSSQTGAREKLFF

V gene: TRBV7-3
clone size: many
D gene: .
J gene: TRBJ2-1
CDR3 DNA: TGTGCCAGCAGCCCCGGGACTTTCTCCTACAATGAGCAGTTCTTC
CDR3 protein: CASSPGTFSYNEQFF

V gene: TRBV4-3
clone size: many
D gene: .
J gene: TRBJ1-1
CDR3 DNA: TGCGCCAGCAGCCAAGATTGGGGTGCCAACACTGAAGCTTTCTTT
CDR3 protein: CASSQDWGANTEAFF